A single sample is the source of the 2 T cell receptor beta chains below, sequenced in a study of T cell repertoires in cytomegalovirus infection. One entry per CDR3 protein results from TCRdb running MiXCR on the reads. The sample has 210,000 or so distinct CDR3 sequences; around 6.6% are singletons. Sample: PBMCs. Receptor source: a human donor in good health (CMV status not recorded). Some clones in this sample may be carry-over from other donors' samples.

This clonotype was detected many times. V and J are TRBV7-8 and TRBJ1-1; D call uncertain. Germline V gives CDR1 SGHVS, CDR2 FQNEAQ. The CDR3 contains 13 residues. V lost 0 bases and J 2 bases, leaving 4 bases between the germline ends. The CDR3 sequence is CASSLALNTEAFF. CDR3 coding DNA: TGTGCCAGCAGCTTAGCCCTAAACACTGAAGCTTTCTTT.

The chain couples TRBV28 to TRBJ2-3; 7 positions agree with TRBD1. The ends lost 7 bases at V and 1 base at J; junction bases unmatched: 2. The germline CDR1 and CDR2 sequences are MDHEN and SYDVKM. CDR3 size: 13 residues. DNA of the CDR3: TGTGCCAGCACCCAGGGGGGCACAGATACGCAGTATTTT. Its translation is CASTQGGTDTQYF.